This TCR beta chain emerged from a study of neurological immune-mediated disorders. In the study overall: Within the group of some 35 multiple sclerosis patients, about 30 were relapsing-remitting, while 3 were secondary progressive. Study-wide results and caveats: HTLV-1-associated myelopathy led in TCR clonal expansion, while multiple sclerosis ranked lowest, below healthy controls. Phylogenetically, 18 of 34 multiple sclerosis patients' repertoires fell into one related-CDR3 cluster, a possible signature.

The time point was: longitudinal time-point 3. This clonotype has at least ten counts. Its target is not known. It was by 5'RACE with 10-nucleotide random UMIs that the cDNA was made. In TCRdb, the 5' RACE reads were re-called with MiXCR into one record per CDR3 protein. The sample consists of about 81,000 distinct CDR3 sequences, around 4.5% of them appearing once. Between the trimmed V and J ends, which lost 0 bases and 0 bases, there was a span of 18 bases. The V gene's germline CDR1 is MNHNY and CDR2 SVGAGI (reference sequence). This CDR3 is built from 19 residues. The sequenced sample was PBMCs. The rearrangement links TRBV6-6 to TRBJ1-5; D not resolved. The TCR sequence derives from a woman aged 55-69 years with multiple sclerosis. The CDR3 DNA is TGTGCCAGCAGTTACTCGATAGGGATGGGTCCCTATAGCAATCAGCCCCAGCATTTT. Protein sequence: CASSYSIGMGPYSNQPQHF.